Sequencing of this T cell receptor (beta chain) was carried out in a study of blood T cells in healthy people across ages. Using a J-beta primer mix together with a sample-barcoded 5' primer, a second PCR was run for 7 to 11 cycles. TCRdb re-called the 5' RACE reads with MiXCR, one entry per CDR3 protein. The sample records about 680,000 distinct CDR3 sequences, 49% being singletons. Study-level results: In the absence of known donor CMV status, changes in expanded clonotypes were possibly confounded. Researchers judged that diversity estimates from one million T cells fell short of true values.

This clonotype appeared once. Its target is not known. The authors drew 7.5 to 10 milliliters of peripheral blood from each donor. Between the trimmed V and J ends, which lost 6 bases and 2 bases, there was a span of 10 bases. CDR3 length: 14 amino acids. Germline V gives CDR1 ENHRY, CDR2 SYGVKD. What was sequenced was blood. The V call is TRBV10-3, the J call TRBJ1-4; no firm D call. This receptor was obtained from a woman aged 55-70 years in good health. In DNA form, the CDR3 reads TGTGCCATCAGACCTTCAGCCACTAATGAAAAACTGTTTTTT. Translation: CAIRPSATNEKLFF.